Following are 12 T cell receptor beta chains from one sample sequenced in a study of T cell repertoires in cytomegalovirus infection. TCRdb passed the reads through MiXCR, listing each CDR3 protein once. Here the sample spans roughly 990,000 distinct CDR3 sequences, around 32% being singletons. These TCRs are of unknown antigen specificity. The material was cultured CD8+ T cells from PBMCs, obtained from culture after CMV antigen stimulation. The receptors were gathered from a human donor in good health (CMV status not recorded). Some clones in this sample may be carry-over from other donors' samples.

This rearrangement joins TRBV15 to TRBJ2-1, with 12 bases matching TRBD1. The CDR3 consists of 21 residues. Trimming removed 2 bases from V and 3 bases from J; junction bases left unmatched: 17. From germline, CDR1 is LNHNV and CDR2 YYDKDF (reference sequence). CDR3 in DNA: TGTGCCACCAGCAGATATATCCGGGACAGGGGGCGCCGGGTACACTACAATGAGCAGTTCTTC. Its translation: CATSRYIRDRGRRVHYNEQFF.

This chain links TRBV7-9 with TRBJ2-7; 10 nucleotides agree with TRBD1. Germline V lookup: CDR1 SEHNR, CDR2 FQNEAQ (reference sequence). The trim removed 4 bases at V and 5 bases at J, leaving 5 bases unmatched. There are 14 residues in the CDR3. The CDR3 loop is CASSWDRGIDEQYF. In nucleotides, the CDR3 is TGTGCCAGCAGCTGGGACAGGGGCATCGACGAGCAGTACTTC.

V is TRBV5-6 and J is TRBJ2-2, with D possibly being TRBD1 (5 bases). V was trimmed by 2 bases and J by 8 bases, leaving 13 bases between them. The CDR3 covers 14 residues. CDR1 and CDR2 from the germline V gene are SGHDT and YYEEEE. CDR3 amino acids: CASSFRRTKGELFF. CDR3 nucleotide sequence: TGTGCCAGCAGCTTTCGCAGGACAAAGGGGGAGCTGTTTTTT.

The rearrangement joins TRBV25-1 to TRBJ1-1; no definite D call. Germline CDR1 MGHDK, CDR2 SYGVNS. V lost 2 bases and J lost 0, with 10 bases in between. The CDR3 loop spans 15 amino acids. The CDR3 protein is CASSEVADMNTEAFF. CDR3 coding DNA: TGTGCCAGCAGTGAAGTAGCTGATATGAACACTGAAGCTTTCTTT.

V usage is TRBV20-1 and J usage is TRBJ2-1; 12 bases line up with TRBD2. This CDR3 spans 16 amino acids. Germline V gene lookup returns CDR1 DFQATT and CDR2 SNEGSKA (reference sequence). The V gene end was trimmed by 6 bases and the J gene end by 5 bases; junction bases not matched to a gene: 11. The CDR3 protein is CSAPGTSGGNNNEQFF. Here the CDR3 DNA reads TGCAGTGCCCCTGGAACTAGCGGGGGGAATAACAATGAGCAGTTCTTC.

The V call is TRBV10-3, the J call TRBJ2-1, with no clear D. CDR1 ENHRY and CDR2 SYGVKD come from the germline V gene. The V gene lost 3 bases and the J gene lost 2 bases, with 11 bases spanning the gap. CDR3 size: 15 residues. The CDR3 loop is CAISDSKQPYNEQFF. CDR3 sequence (DNA): TGTGCCATCAGTGATAGTAAGCAACCCTACAATGAGCAGTTCTTC.

The J gene is TRBJ2-1, the V gene TRBV19; D may be TRBD1 (5 bases). Germline lookup yields CDR1 LNHDA and CDR2 SQIVND (reference sequence). This CDR3 contains 13 residues. Trimming took off 7 bases at V and 7 bases at J, with 14 bases between the two ends. This CDR3 reads CASKMNRINEQFF. The CDR3 DNA follows: TGTGCCAGTAAAATGAACAGGATAAATGAGCAGTTCTTC.

V is TRBV6-2 or TRBV6-3 and J is TRBJ2-1; 7 nucleotides align to TRBD2. Trimming at V came to 2 bases and at J to 13 bases, leaving 5 bases not matched to a gene. The CDR3 is made up of 12 amino acids. From germline, CDR1 is MNHEY and CDR2 SVGEGT. The chain's CDR3 is CASSYVAGLQFF. The DNA of the CDR3 is TGTGCCAGCAGTTACGTAGCGGGTCTCCAGTTCTTC.

The V and J genes are TRBV15 and TRBJ1-1; TRBD1 might be the D (6 bases). V dropped 0 bases and J dropped 1 base, with 12 bases sitting between them. This CDR3 has 16 residues. Germline V gene data show CDR1 as LNHNV and CDR2 as YYDKDF (reference sequence). DNA for the CDR3: TGTGCCACCAGCAGAGATAGAGGGGGGGCGAACACTGAAGCTTTCTTT. It codes for CATSRDRGGANTEAFF. The full variable domain, in which reference TRBV15 and TRBJ1-1 provide the parts outside the CDR3, is DAMVIQNPRYQVTQFGKPVTLSCSQTLNHNVMYWYQQKSSQAPKLLFHYYDKDFNNEADTPDNFQSRRPNTSFCFLDIRSPGLGDTAMYLCATSRDRGGANTEAFFGQGTRLTVV.

Many counts were recorded for this clonotype. CDR3 in amino acids: CASSLRGTNQPQHF. For the CDR3, the DNA is TGTGCCAGCAGTTTACGGGGTACCAATCAGCCCCAGCATTTT. The chain uses TRBV12-3 or TRBV12-4 and TRBJ1-5; no reliable D call. This CDR3 has 14 amino acids. V was shortened by 2 bases and J by 3 bases, with 8 bases between the two germline ends.

This clonotype was counted a few times. The V gene is TRBV15, the J gene TRBJ2-7; the D gene is possibly TRBD1 (6 bases). This CDR3 spans 17 amino acids. V lost 3 bases to trimming and J lost 0 bases, with 18 bases between them. Germline V CDR1 and CDR2: LNHNV, YYDKDF (reference sequence). The CDR3 loop is CATSRPSGTPSSYEQYF. The CDR3 DNA follows: TGTGCCACCAGCAGGCCCTCCGGGACACCGAGCTCCTACGAGCAGTACTTC.

The chain uses TRBV15 and TRBJ1-5; D possibly corresponds to TRBD1 (6 bases). The germline gives CDR1 LNHNV, CDR2 YYDKDF (reference sequence). Trimming left V 2 bases short and J 4 bases short, with 12 bases between. The CDR3 sequence is 15 residues long. DNA of the CDR3: TGTGCCACCAGCAGAAAGGGAGGGACAAATCAGCCCCAGCATTTT. Translation: CATSRKGGTNQPQHF.